This is a list of T cell receptor beta chains from one sample in a study of molecular identifiers for immune sequencing clone quantification. TCRdb re-called the PCR reads through MiXCR, storing one row per CDR3 protein. The table lists 300,000 to 350,000 distinct CDR3 sequences, 20% to 25% of them singletons, with 0.81% in the top ten. Sequencing was performed on naive CD8+ T cells from blood, with Jurkat cell RNA spiked in. These receptors originate from a human donor in good health. Some libraries in this study had Jurkat cell RNA spiked in. Both conserved end residues are trimmed from each CDR3. A D gene is named only where the DNA matches it firmly. Size is stated for part of the rows, as once, few or many counts, or as a class when the clone is expanded.

TRBJ1-3	-	TRBV11-2	-	ASSRQFGLSGNTIY
TRBJ2-3	TRBD2	TRBV7-9	few	ASSPQVGGSWTDTQY
TRBJ2-1	-	TRBV6-5	many	ASSYGGTVEQF
TRBJ2-7	-	TRBV7-9	many	ASSGLESSYEQY
TRBJ1-1	-	TRBV12-3/TRBV12-4	once	ASSWAGAYTEAL
TRBJ1-5	-	TRBV12-3/TRBV12-4	few	ASSFIGDNQPQH
TRBJ2-7	-	TRBV19	-	ASSVGVNYEQY
TRBJ2-3	TRBD2	TRBV13	many	ASSLVLADDTQY
TRBJ2-3	TRBD2	TRBV7-2	many	ASSPTSGGARSADTQY
TRBJ2-1	-	TRBV29-1	-	SVQWEESSYNEQF
TRBJ1-3	-	TRBV30	many	AWTGNTIY
TRBJ2-7	-	TRBV7-9	many	ASSLGAFYEQY
TRBJ2-7	TRBD1	TRBV24-1	many	ATSDNDRGLSSYEQY
TRBJ1-2	-	TRBV12-5	many	ASGLVLRVSTNYGYT
TRBJ2-3	-	TRBV7-6	many	ASSLVVSPDTQY
TRBJ2-7	TRBD2	TRBV20-1	many	SANPGLAVTYEQY
TRBJ2-7	-	TRBV30	many	AWSSNSYEQY
TRBJ2-4	TRBD2	TRBV20-1	many	SARGFGTSGGRAKNIQY
TRBJ2-3	TRBD2	TRBV12-3/TRBV12-4	few	ASSPGLAGRDTQY
TRBJ2-5	-	TRBV23-1	many	ASSKRLAGQETQY
TRBJ1-5	-	TRBV6-6	many	ASTIPGQQTQPQH
TRBJ2-5	-	TRBV4-3	many	ASSQVTNPKETQY
TRBJ2-5	TRBD2	TRBV30	many	AWSGREETQY
TRBJ2-1	TRBD2	TRBV14	many	ASSRGRASYNEQF
TRBJ2-7	-	TRBV20-1	many	SARPLGGSYEQY
TRBJ2-7	-	TRBV30	-	AWGGDSSTYEQY
TRBJ1-2	-	TRBV12-3/TRBV12-4	-	ANSLVTRDNYGYT
TRBJ2-1	TRBD2	TRBV12-3/TRBV12-4	-	ASSYSPYAGTRAYNEQF
TRBJ2-6	-	TRBV7-9	many	ASSLVQSGANVLT
TRBJ2-5	-	TRBV6-6	many	ASRGNGGGETQY
TRBJ2-1	TRBD1	TRBV7-2	many	ASSLGTGGSYNEQF
TRBJ2-3	-	TRBV4-1	-	ASSFARQKTDTQY
TRBJ1-5	-	TRBV7-9	many	ASSSTSEPQH
TRBJ1-1	-	TRBV9	-	ASSVGLNTGAF
TRBJ2-3	-	TRBV6-6	-	ASSYYRTNTQY
TRBJ2-3	-	TRBV27	-	ASSLSYKGPSTDTQY
TRBJ2-3	TRBD1	TRBV29-1	many	SVLTRGPNPSDTQY
TRBJ2-5	-	TRBV4-1	few	ASSQVTGRETQY
TRBJ2-2	TRBD2	TRBV20-1	-	SARDLLADNTGELF
TRBJ2-2	-	TRBV19	many	ASSPDSPNTGELF
TRBJ2-5	-	TRBV21-1	many	ASSKASLAGGETQY
TRBJ2-3	TRBD1	TRBV11-2	few	ASSSGQGKDTQY
TRBJ2-1	-	TRBV5-1	many	APSLRGRDNEQF
TRBJ1-1	-	TRBV2	-	ASRQIMNTEAF
TRBJ2-7	TRBD2	TRBV28	many	ASSLRLAEYEQY
TRBJ1-1	-	TRBV7-9	many	ASKLSSPNTEAF
TRBJ2-1	TRBD2	TRBV6-2/TRBV6-3	-	ASSSGGIEF
TRBJ2-7	-	TRBV7-9	many	ASSAGRYEQY
TRBJ1-1	TRBD1	TRBV5-6	many	ASSLAWTGGTEAF
TRBJ2-4	TRBD1	TRBV7-6	many	ASSLGDRGENIQY
TRBJ2-5	-	TRBV6-5	-	ASSYSGFQETQY
TRBJ2-3	-	TRBV7-9	many	ASSLPTAGFDRADTQY
TRBJ2-7	-	TRBV6-5	many	ASRDGLGRQY
TRBJ2-5	-	TRBV5-1	many	ASSLADHFEETQY